Listed below are T cell receptor beta chains from one sample, sequenced in a study of shared clonotypes between healthy human individuals. The protocol was immunoSEQ multiplex PCR, while the TCRdb copy is restricted to in-frame clones and leaves out a portion. The data contain about 2.2 million clones, just over 90% of them singletons. The sample taken for sequencing was naive CD8+ T cells from PBMCs. These receptor sequences come from a young man in good health. Some clones in this sample may be carry-over from other donors' samples. CDR3s include the opening cysteine and the closing phenylalanine or tryptophan. A D gene is named only where the DNA matches it firmly. For some rows the clone size is stated as once, few or many, or as a class when expanded; others skip it.

once	TRBV28	TRBD1	14	TRBJ2-7	CASNGVTGFSEQYF	TGTGCCAGCAATGGGGTGACAGGGTTCAGCGAGCAGTACTTC
NA	TRBV6-1	NA	14	TRBJ2-1	CASSERPRFNEQFF	TGTGCCAGCAGTGAAAGACCCAGATTCAATGAGCAGTTCTTC
NA	TRBV7-9	NA	14	TRBJ2-5	CASSLSGVKETQYF	TGTGCCAGCAGCTTATCGGGCGTCAAAGAGACCCAGTACTTC
NA	TRBV19	TRBD1	14	TRBJ2-7	CASSMIRDSYEQYF	TGTGCCAGTAGTATGATCAGGGACAGCTACGAGCAGTACTTC
NA	TRBV6-5	TRBD1	15	TRBJ2-4	CASSPYRGPENIQYF	TGTGCCAGCAGTCCGTACAGGGGCCCGGAAAACATTCAGTACTTC
NA	TRBV4-1	NA	17	TRBJ1-5	CASSQERGRRVNQPQHF	TGCGCCAGCAGCCAAGAGAGAGGGAGGAGGGTCAATCAGCCCCAGCATTTT
NA	TRBV29-1	NA	13	TRBJ1-2	CSVEIGNSYGYTF	TGCAGCGTTGAAATCGGTAACAGCTATGGCTACACCTTC
NA	TRBV9	TRBD1	14	TRBJ2-3	CASSVGTGGRTQYF	TGTGCCAGCAGCGTCGGAACAGGGGGCCGTACGCAGTATTTT
once	TRBV5-6	NA	14	TRBJ2-3	CASSQTSPTDTQYF	TGTGCCAGCAGCCAGACTAGTCCTACAGATACGCAGTATTTT
NA	TRBV7-9	NA	14	TRBJ1-5	CASSSSNSNQPQHF	TGTGCCAGCAGCTCCTCAAATAGCAATCAGCCCCAGCATTTT
NA	TRBV5-1	NA	15	TRBJ2-3	CASSLDRTSTDTQYF	TGCGCCAGCAGCCTAGACAGGACTAGCACAGATACGCAGTATTTT
NA	TRBV6-1	TRBD1	15	TRBJ2-7	CASRPLLTGEYEQYF	TGTGCCAGCAGACCCCTCTTGACAGGGGAGTACGAGCAGTACTTC
NA	TRBV5-4	NA	12	TRBJ1-2	CASSLGWGGYTF	TGTGCCAGCAGCTTGGGTTGGGGAGGCTACACCTTC
NA	TRBV6-5	NA	15	TRBJ1-2	CASSYDLGNSYGYTF	TGTGCCAGCAGTTACGATCTAGGTAACTCCTATGGCTACACCTTC
NA	TRBV30	NA	15	TRBJ1-5	CAWSARGGSNQPQHF	TGTGCCTGGAGTGCCAGGGGAGGTAGCAATCAGCCCCAGCATTTT
NA	TRBV2	NA	10	TRBJ2-1	CASQFHEQFF	TGTGCCAGTCAATTTCACGAGCAGTTCTTC
NA	TRBV2	TRBD1	14	TRBJ2-7	CASRGTGEAREQYF	TGTGCCAGCAGAGGGACAGGGGAGGCTCGCGAGCAGTACTTC
NA	TRBV7-8	TRBD2	17	TRBJ2-1	CASSLGLGGRAGNEQFF	TGTGCCAGCAGCTTAGGGCTAGGCGGGAGGGCGGGGAATGAGCAGTTCTTC
NA	TRBV27	TRBD1	13	TRBJ1-2	CASSGDRGNGYTF	TGTGCCAGCAGTGGAGACAGGGGCAATGGCTACACCTTC
NA	TRBV15	NA	13	TRBJ2-1	CATSRRANNEQFF	TGTGCCACCAGTCGGCGGGCAAACAATGAGCAGTTCTTC
NA	TRBV29-1	NA	13	TRBJ2-7	CSVDGTGSYEQYF	TGCAGCGTTGACGGAACAGGGAGCTACGAGCAGTACTTC
NA	TRBV28	TRBD1	16	TRBJ1-4	CASSLDREGFNEKLFF	TGTGCCAGCAGCCTCGACAGGGAAGGGTTTAATGAAAAACTGTTTTTT
NA	TRBV6-6	NA	14	TRBJ2-1	CASSYSMDYNEQFF	TGTGCCAGCAGTTACTCGATGGACTACAATGAGCAGTTCTTC
NA	TRBV18	TRBD2	15	TRBJ2-3	CASSPDSGRPETQYF	TGTGCCAGCTCACCAGATAGCGGGAGGCCTGAGACGCAGTATTTT
NA	TRBV11-3	NA	13	TRBJ1-1	CASSLDFDTEAFF	TGTGCCAGCAGCTTAGATTTTGACACTGAAGCTTTCTTT
once	TRBV5-3	TRBD1	16	TRBJ1-2	CARSPGTAQTNYGYTF	TGTGCCAGAAGCCCAGGGACAGCCCAAACAAACTATGGCTACACCTTC
NA	TRBV14	NA	16	TRBJ2-7	CASSQISLEPSAEQYF	TGTGCCAGCAGCCAAATCTCGCTAGAACCCTCGGCCGAGCAGTACTTC
NA	TRBV29-1	NA	15	TRBJ2-7	CSVLILSQGSHEQYF	TGCAGCGTTCTCATTCTCTCGCAGGGTAGCCACGAGCAGTACTTC
NA	TRBV11-2	NA	12	TRBJ1-5	CASSLGGQPQHF	TGTGCCAGCAGCTTAGGAGGCCAGCCCCAGCATTTT
NA	TRBV7-6	NA	15	TRBJ1-4	CASSLDLGEREKLFF	TGTGCCAGCAGCTTAGACCTGGGGGAGCGCGAAAAACTGTTTTTT
once	TRBV6-5	NA	13	TRBJ2-7	CASSYASSYEQYF	TGTGCCAGCAGTTACGCCAGCTCCTACGAGCAGTACTTC
NA	TRBV5-3	NA	16	TRBJ2-1	CARSLDQARHVAEQFF	TGTGCCAGAAGCTTGGATCAGGCGCGCCATGTGGCTGAGCAGTTCTTC
NA	TRBV4-1	NA	16	TRBJ2-1	CASSHWSSGADLWQFF	TGCGCCAGCAGCCACTGGAGTAGCGGAGCTGACTTGTGGCAGTTCTTC
once	TRBV6-5	TRBD2	15	TRBJ2-7	CASTLGRRGGGEQYF	TGTGCCAGCACTCTCGGGAGACGGGGGGGCGGCGAGCAGTACTTC
NA	TRBV4-3	NA	15	TRBJ2-5	CASSLGGGLGETQYF	TGCGCCAGCAGCCTGGGAGGAGGGCTCGGCGAGACCCAGTACTTC
once	TRBV21-1	NA	16	TRBJ1-2	CASSAWMPVMNYGYTF	TGTGCCAGCAGCGCGTGGATGCCAGTAATGAACTATGGCTACACCTTC
NA	TRBV28	TRBD1	16	TRBJ2-3	CASSLLGQGPGGAQYF	TGTGCCAGCAGTCTCTTGGGACAGGGGCCGGGGGGTGCGCAGTATTTT
NA	TRBV6-5	NA	13	TRBJ2-7	CASSYGTTYEQYF	TGTGCCAGCAGTTACGGGACAACCTACGAGCAGTACTTC
NA	TRBV7-3	NA	13	TRBJ2-1	CASSFDLGGEQFF	TGTGCCAGCAGCTTCGATCTCGGGGGTGAGCAGTTCTTC
few	TRBV2	NA	13	TRBJ1-1	CASSLTVNTEAFF	TGTGCCAGCAGCTTGACAGTGAACACTGAAGCTTTCTTT
NA	TRBV14	TRBD2	17	TRBJ2-1	CASSQEHWRGSYNEQFF	TGTGCCAGCAGCCAAGAACATTGGCGGGGGTCGTACAATGAGCAGTTCTTC
NA	TRBV7-9	TRBD1	15	TRBJ2-7	CASSATGTGNNEQYF	TGTGCCAGCAGTGCCACAGGGACAGGGAATAACGAGCAGTACTTC
NA	TRBV7-3	NA	15	TRBJ2-7	CASSLGVGDGYEQYF	TGTGCCAGCAGTTTGGGAGTGGGGGATGGCTACGAGCAGTACTTC
NA	TRBV27	TRBD2	17	TRBJ2-7	CASSLPTVAGGPYEQYF	TGTGCCAGCAGTTTACCGACGGTAGCGGGAGGGCCCTACGAGCAGTACTTC
once	TRBV7-2	TRBD1	15	TRBJ2-7	CASSLAGTESYEQYF	TGTGCCAGCAGCTTAGCGGGGACAGAGAGCTACGAGCAGTACTTC
NA	TRBV7-9	TRBD2	15	TRBJ2-1	CASSLRLAFNNEQFF	TGTGCCAGCAGCTTACGACTAGCGTTCAACAATGAGCAGTTCTTC
NA	TRBV2	TRBD1	14	TRBJ1-5	CASRNRGDGQPQHF	TGTGCCAGCAGAAACAGGGGGGACGGTCAGCCCCAGCATTTT
NA	TRBV25-1	TRBD1	14	TRBJ2-5	CASSSDRVSETQYF	TGTGCCAGCAGCTCGGACAGGGTCTCGGAGACCCAGTACTTC
NA	TRBV11-2	NA	16	TRBJ2-3	CASSLGGGRGTDTQYF	TGTGCCAGCAGCTTAGGTGGGGGGAGGGGGACAGATACGCAGTATTTT
NA	TRBV11-2	TRBD2	15	TRBJ2-1	CASGFGAGGGNEQFF	TGTGCCAGTGGCTTCGGGGCGGGAGGCGGCAATGAGCAGTTCTTC
NA	TRBV27	NA	15	TRBJ2-1	CASRIAPSSYNEQFF	TGTGCCAGCAGGATAGCCCCGAGCTCCTACAATGAGCAGTTCTTC
once	TRBV5-1	TRBD1	16	TRBJ2-3	CASSSRQGFSTDTQYF	TGCGCCAGCAGCTCACGACAGGGTTTTAGCACAGATACGCAGTATTTT
NA	TRBV28	TRBD2	16	TRBJ2-3	CASSFLGGTSTDTQYF	TGTGCCAGCAGTTTCTTGGGAGGGACTAGCACAGATACGCAGTATTTT
NA	TRBV28	NA	14	TRBJ2-2	CASSLTLSNGELFF	TGTGCCAGCAGTCTGACCCTCTCGAACGGGGAGCTGTTTTTT
NA	TRBV27	TRBD1	13	TRBJ2-7	CASSPDRVYEQYF	TGTGCCAGCAGCCCGGACAGGGTCTACGAGCAGTACTTC